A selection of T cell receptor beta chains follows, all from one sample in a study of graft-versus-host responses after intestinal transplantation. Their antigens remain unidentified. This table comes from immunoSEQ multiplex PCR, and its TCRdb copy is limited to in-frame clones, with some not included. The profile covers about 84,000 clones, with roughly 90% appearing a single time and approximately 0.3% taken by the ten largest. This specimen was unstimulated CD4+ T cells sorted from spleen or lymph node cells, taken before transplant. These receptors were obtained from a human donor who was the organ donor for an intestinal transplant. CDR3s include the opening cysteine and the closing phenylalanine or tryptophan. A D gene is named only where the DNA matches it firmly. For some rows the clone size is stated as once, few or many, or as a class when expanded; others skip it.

CDR3: CAWSRTGQPQHF
DNA: TGTGCCTGGAGCAGGACGGGGCAGCCCCAGCATTTT
J: TRBJ1-5
size: -
V: TRBV30
D: -

CDR3: CASSSPPGLAGHNEQFF
DNA: TGTGCCAGCAGCTCTCCACCGGGACTAGCGGGACACAATGAGCAGTTCTTC
J: TRBJ2-1
size: -
V: TRBV11-1
D: TRBD2

CDR3: CASSLGQFSSGNTIYF
DNA: TGTGCCAGCAGCTTAGGGCAGTTCAGCTCTGGAAACACCATATATTTT
J: TRBJ1-3
size: once
V: TRBV7-9
D: -

CDR3: CASSYPGRMNTEAFF
DNA: TGCGCCAGCAGCTACCCAGGGAGGATGAACACTGAAGCTTTCTTT
J: TRBJ1-1
size: -
V: TRBV5-1
D: -

CDR3: CSVITTGLYGYTF
DNA: TGCAGCGTTATTACTACAGGGCTCTATGGCTACACCTTC
J: TRBJ1-2
size: -
V: TRBV29-1
D: -

CDR3: CASSFSAGDSNQPQHF
DNA: TGTGCCAGCAGTTTCTCGGCAGGTGATAGCAATCAGCCCCAGCATTTT
J: TRBJ1-5
size: -
V: TRBV27
D: -

CDR3: CASIEARQFYGYTF
DNA: TGTGCCAGCATAGAGGCCAGACAGTTCTATGGCTACACCTTC
J: TRBJ1-2
size: -
V: TRBV6-1
D: -

CDR3: CACFRDIRSGNTIYF
DNA: TGTGCCTGCTTCCGGGACATCCGATCTGGAAACACCATATATTTT
J: TRBJ1-3
size: -
V: TRBV30
D: -

CDR3: CAWSVPRQGGWEAFF
DNA: TGTGCCTGGAGTGTACCCCGACAGGGAGGTTGGGAAGCTTTCTTT
J: TRBJ1-1
size: -
V: TRBV30
D: TRBD1

CDR3: CASHFLQVAKNIQYF
DNA: TGTGCCAGCCACTTTCTCCAGGTAGCCAAAAACATTCAGTACTTC
J: TRBJ2-4
size: -
V: TRBV7-3
D: -

CDR3: CASSLGPGGPSSDTQYF
DNA: TGCGCCAGCAGCTTGGGTCCGGGGGGGCCTTCATCAGATACGCAGTATTTT
J: TRBJ2-3
size: -
V: TRBV5-1
D: TRBD2

CDR3: CASSRDSGSKSYGYTF
DNA: TGTGCCAGCAGTCGCGATTCGGGTTCCAAAAGCTATGGCTACACCTTC
J: TRBJ1-2
size: -
V: TRBV28
D: -

CDR3: CASSFLDRSTDTQYF
DNA: TGTGCCAGCAGCTTCCTGGACAGGTCCACAGATACGCAGTATTTT
J: TRBJ2-3
size: -
V: TRBV5-4
D: TRBD1

CDR3: CASSPTWTGPNYGYTF
DNA: TGCGCCAGCAGCCCAACTTGGACAGGGCCTAACTATGGCTACACCTTC
J: TRBJ1-2
size: once
V: TRBV5-1
D: TRBD1

CDR3: CASSEFAAGTEKLFF
DNA: TGTGCCAGCAGTGAATTTGCAGCGGGAACCGAAAAACTGTTTTTT
J: TRBJ1-4
size: -
V: TRBV25-1
D: -

CDR3: CASSLSPGQASYNEQFF
DNA: TGTGCCAGCAGTTTATCCCCGGGACAGGCGTCCTACAATGAGCAGTTCTTC
J: TRBJ2-1
size: -
V: TRBV27
D: TRBD1

CDR3: CAWSRSGLANEQYF
DNA: TGTGCCTGGAGTAGATCGGGACTAGCGAACGAGCAGTACTTC
J: TRBJ2-7
size: -
V: TRBV30
D: TRBD2

CDR3: CATSRVRLGQIEDKNIQYF
DNA: TGTGCCACCAGCAGAGTCCGCCTTGGGCAGATAGAAGACAAAAACATTCAGTACTTC
J: TRBJ2-4
size: -
V: TRBV15
D: -

CDR3: CASSYAVAGSGYTF
DNA: TGTGCCAGCAGTTACGCAGTAGCAGGGTCTGGCTACACCTTC
J: TRBJ1-2
size: once
V: TRBV6-6
D: -

CDR3: CASSYLGGSYEQYF
DNA: TGTGCCAGCAGTTACCTCGGCGGTAGTTACGAGCAGTACTTC
J: TRBJ2-7
size: few
V: TRBV6-5
D: -

CDR3: CASSLQGGAILGGDNSPLHF
DNA: TGTGCCAGCAGCTTACAGGGCGGGGCCATCTTGGGGGGGGATAATTCACCCCTCCACTTT
J: TRBJ1-6
size: -
V: TRBV11-3
D: -

CDR3: CASSPRQGTGELFF
DNA: TGTGCCAGCTCCCCCCGACAGGGGACCGGGGAGCTGTTTTTT
J: TRBJ2-2
size: -
V: TRBV18
D: TRBD1

CDR3: CASSPKAGGMAEAFF
DNA: TGTGCCAGCAGCCCCAAGGCCGGGGGAATGGCTGAAGCTTTCTTT
J: TRBJ1-1
size: once
V: TRBV11-3
D: -

CDR3: CASSSREEGRNEQFF
DNA: TGCGCCAGCAGCTCCCGGGAGGAAGGGAGGAATGAGCAGTTCTTC
J: TRBJ2-1
size: -
V: TRBV5-1
D: TRBD2

CDR3: CAAQEGRDYGYTF
DNA: TGTGCCGCTCAGGAAGGGAGGGACTATGGCTACACCTTC
J: TRBJ1-2
size: -
V: TRBV6-1
D: -

CDR3: CASSDRDYNEQFF
DNA: TGTGCCAGCAGCGACAGGGATTACAATGAGCAGTTCTTC
J: TRBJ2-1
size: -
V: TRBV7-8
D: TRBD1

CDR3: CASSPLRTGELFF
DNA: TGTGCCAGCAGTCCCCTTCGGACCGGGGAGCTATTTTTT
J: TRBJ2-2
size: -
V: TRBV2
D: -

CDR3: CASSRLGRDYGYTF
DNA: TGTGCCAGCAGCCGACTCGGGAGGGACTATGGCTACACCTTC
J: TRBJ1-2
size: -
V: TRBV4-2
D: -

CDR3: CASSPNRNTEAFF
DNA: TGTGCCAGCTCACCGAACAGGAACACTGAAGCTTTCTTT
J: TRBJ1-1
size: -
V: TRBV18
D: -

CDR3: CASSFPGQGARDTQYF
DNA: TGTGCCAGCAGCTTCCCGGGACAGGGGGCGAGGGATACGCAGTATTTT
J: TRBJ2-3
size: -
V: TRBV7-9
D: TRBD1

CDR3: CASSLGLAGANSYNEQFF
DNA: TGTGCCAGCAGCTTGGGACTAGCGGGGGCGAACTCCTACAATGAGCAGTTCTTC
J: TRBJ2-1
size: once
V: TRBV5-4
D: TRBD2

CDR3: CASSLTVQPQHF
DNA: TGTGCCAGCAGCTTAACAGTTCAGCCCCAGCATTTT
J: TRBJ1-5
size: -
V: TRBV7-8
D: -

CDR3: CASSGGSGSTGETQYF
DNA: TGTGCCAGCAGCGGAGGTAGCGGGAGTACTGGAGAGACCCAGTACTTC
J: TRBJ2-5
size: -
V: TRBV28
D: TRBD2

CDR3: CASSYSRRPNEQFF
DNA: TGTGCCAGCAGTTACTCCCGCAGGCCCAATGAGCAGTTCTTC
J: TRBJ2-1
size: -
V: TRBV6-5
D: -

CDR3: CASSRDRPNYGYTF
DNA: TGTGCCAGCAGTCGGGACAGACCTAACTATGGCTACACCTTC
J: TRBJ1-2
size: -
V: TRBV2
D: TRBD1

CDR3: CASGLVRLGQGSNQPQHF
DNA: TGTGCTAGTGGTTTGGTACGTCTGGGGCAGGGGAGCAATCAGCCCCAGCATTTT
J: TRBJ1-5
size: -
V: TRBV12-5
D: -

CDR3: CASSIRQGGNTIYF
DNA: TGTGCCAGCAGCATCAGACAGGGTGGAAACACCATATATTTT
J: TRBJ1-3
size: -
V: TRBV7-9
D: TRBD1